These 17 T cell receptor beta chains were sequenced from one sample in a study of blood T cell repertoires in COVID-19 (dated by TCRdb to the early 2020s). Library preparation was by the immunoSEQ multiplex PCR assay. Drawn from immuneACCESS, this table holds only the in-frame rearrangements with V and J called that TCRdb kept. Clones are partly lost; checked studies trace under half to an unresolved V gene and leave the rest unexplained. This sample is represented by roughly 240,000 clones; approximately 83% of them were singletons. 3% to 4.5% of the sample rests with the top ten. The source material was PBMCs or T cells enriched from blood (not recorded which). The receptors were gathered from a woman in her 40s who had been exposed to COVID-19.

The rearrangement links TRBV5-1 to TRBJ2-3, with 12 bases identical to TRBD2. This CDR3 has 15 amino acids. J lost 5 bases, V lost 4 bases, and 5 bases had no gene match. Germline V gene data show CDR1 as SGHRS and CDR2 as YFSETQ. The CDR3 nucleotides are TGCGCCAGCAGCGAAGCTAGCGGGGGGGAAGATACGCAGTATTTT. Amino acids: CASSEASGGEDTQYF.

The chain recombines TRBV28 with TRBJ2-5; TRBD1 aligns across 9 bases. The germline V gene encodes CDR1 MDHEN and CDR2 SYDVKM. The CDR3 extends over 13 amino acids. The V and J ends lost 10 bases and 3 bases, in that order; junction bases with no gene match: 6. In DNA, the CDR3 is TGTGCCACCGGGGACAGGGTTGAAGAGACCCAGTACTTC. The encoded protein is CATGDRVEETQYF.

The chain is built from TRBV12-3 or TRBV12-4 and TRBJ2-5, with D possibly matching TRBD2 (5 bases). Trimming removed 5 bases from V and 5 bases from J, with 12 bases in between. This CDR3 comprises 13 residues. The CDR3 is CASSPQDSETQYF. The CDR3 DNA follows: TGTGCCAGCAGTCCCCAGGACTCGGAGACCCAGTACTTC.

The chain uses TRBV9 and TRBJ2-1, with 11 bases lining up with TRBD2. This CDR3 has 16 amino acids. Germline CDR1 and CDR2: SGDLS and YYNGEE. The V and J ends lost 3 bases and 5 bases, in that order; junction bases with no gene match: 7. The CDR3 spells CASSATGTSGHNEQFF. CDR3 coding DNA: TGTGCCAGCAGCGCCACCGGGACTAGCGGCCACAATGAGCAGTTCTTC.

The rearrangement joins TRBV5-1 to TRBJ1-1, with D perhaps TRBD1 (6 bases). Germline lookup yields CDR1 SGHRS and CDR2 YFSETQ. The CDR3 runs 16 residues. V was trimmed by 0 bases and J by 2 bases, leaving 14 bases between them. In DNA, the CDR3 is TGCGCCAGCAGCTTGGGGGGGGGCGAGTATAACACTGAAGCTTTCTTT. It specifies CASSLGGGEYNTEAFF.

The CDR3 reads CASSQEGSRGTDYSPLHF. CDR3 in DNA: TGCGCCAGCAGCCAAGAAGGCAGTCGAGGGACAGACTATTCACCCCTCCACTTT. The V and J genes are TRBV4-1 and TRBJ1-6; 7 bases align to TRBD1. The CDR3 is 18 amino acids. The germline gives CDR1 MGHRA, CDR2 YSYEKL. V shed 0 bases and J 8 bases; nucleotides not matched to a gene: 13.

This sequence joins TRBV7-2 and TRBJ1-4, with a tentative D call TRBD1 (6 bases). CDR1 SGHTA and CDR2 FQGNSA come from the germline V gene. V was cut by 5 bases and J by 2 bases, with 9 bases left in between. CDR3 size: 14 residues. For the CDR3, the DNA is TGTGCCAGCAGCCAGGGGAAGACTAATGAAAAACTGTTTTTT. Encoded protein: CASSQGKTNEKLFF.

The chain employs TRBV2 and TRBJ2-2, with D tentatively TRBD1 (5 bases). Germline-derived CDR1 and CDR2 are SNHLY and FYNNEI. The V end was cut by 5 bases, the J end by 3 bases, with 10 bases between. This CDR3 is built from 14 residues. The CDR3 protein is CASSWGQDTGELFF. CDR3 sequence (DNA): TGTGCCAGCAGTTGGGGCCAGGACACCGGGGAGCTGTTTTTT.

This rearrangement joins TRBV5-6 to TRBJ1-1; TRBD1 matches 7 bases. J lost 6 bases, V lost 4 bases, and 6 bases had no gene match. Germline CDR1 reads SGHDT; CDR2 reads YYEEEE. The CDR3 totals 13 residues. In DNA form, the CDR3 reads TGTGCCAGCAGCAGATCAGGGGGATCTGAAGCTTTCTTT. Its translation: CASSRSGGSEAFF.

Concerning this clone: A read error may produce the germline difference seen at one junction end. The rearrangement uses TRBV7-3 and TRBJ2-1; the D is unclear. The length of the CDR3 is 11 residues. Germline CDR1 reads SGHTA; CDR2 reads FQGTGA. The CDR3 DNA follows: TGTGCCAGCAGCTCCGACAATGAGCAGTTCTTC. This sequence encodes CASSSDNEQFF.

V is TRBV19 and J is TRBJ1-5, with a weak D call TRBD1 (6 bases). Germline V gene data show CDR1 as LNHDA and CDR2 as SQIVND (reference sequence). The V and J ends lost 4 bases and 3 bases respectively, with 10 bases between them. The CDR3 sequence is 14 residues long. The CDR3 reads CASSTNRDNQPQHF. The CDR3 DNA reads TGTGCCAGTAGTACCAACAGGGACAATCAGCCCCAGCATTTT.

This clone was counted between two and nine times. V gene TRBV5-1 combines with J gene TRBJ2-5; 8 nucleotides align to TRBD2. Trimming took 0 bases from V and 4 from J; bases not matched to a gene: 5. There are 15 residues in the CDR3. From germline, CDR1 is SGHRS and CDR2 YFSETQ. The CDR3 sequence: CASSLESGGGETQYF. The CDR3 nucleotides are TGCGCCAGCAGCTTGGAGAGCGGGGGAGGAGAGACCCAGTACTTC.

The chain couples TRBV19 to TRBJ1-1; TRBD1 is a possible D gene (6 bases). This CDR3 is 14 amino acids long. CDR1 LNHDA and CDR2 SQIVND come from the germline V gene (reference sequence). V was pared by 5 bases and J by 0 bases, with 10 bases between. CDR3 nucleotides: TGTGCCAGTAGTGAGGACAGAATGAACACTGAAGCTTTCTTT. It specifies CASSEDRMNTEAFF.

This chain uses TRBV9 with TRBJ1-1, with TRBD1 identical over 10 bases. This CDR3 comprises 15 residues. Germline assignment: CDR1 SGDLS and CDR2 YYNGEE. With V trimmed by 4 bases and J by 4 bases, 7 bases remained unmatched. DNA for the CDR3: TGTGCCAGCAGCCAGACAGGGGGCAATCCCACTGAAGCTTTCTTT. This gives the protein CASSQTGGNPTEAFF.

The genes are TRBV10-3 and TRBJ2-3, with D perhaps matching TRBD1 (5 bases). CDR3 length: 14 residues. CDR1 is ENHRY, CDR2 SYGVKD, per germline. V was cut by 0 bases and J by 13 bases, with 17 bases left in between. This CDR3 is CAISESRLFSGKYF. DNA for the CDR3: TGTGCCATCAGTGAGTCGAGGCTCTTCTCAGGGAAGTATTTT.

The rearrangement uses TRBV19 and TRBJ2-3, with D possibly TRBD1 on 6 matching bases. Germline V lookup: CDR1 LNHDA, CDR2 SQIVND (reference sequence). Deletions cut 3 bases from V and 0 bases from J, with 10 bases between. The length of the CDR3 is 15 residues. This CDR3 is CASSIEGVSTDTQYF. CDR3 DNA sequence: TGTGCCAGTAGTATTGAGGGGGTAAGCACAGATACGCAGTATTTT.

With regard to this clone: A junction boundary mismatches the germline segment, possibly from a read error. The J gene is TRBJ1-2, the V gene TRBV3-1 (or the pseudogene TRBV3-2), with TRBD1 identical over 9 bases. CDR1 LGHDT and CDR2 YNNKEL come from the germline V gene (reference sequence). The CDR3 is 12 residues long. The CDR3 loop reads CASSQQWGDRDF. DNA of the CDR3: TGTGCCAGCAGCCAACAATGGGGGGACAGGGACTTC.